The text below deals with one TCR beta chain. A CD45RA+ naive subset and a CD45RA-negative memory subset were split from CD4+ cells. This sample stems from a study of shared clonotypes between healthy human individuals. Study overall: CD4 naive and CD4 memory each took three plates per donor, while CD8 naive took two and CD8 memory one.

Data came from immunoSEQ multiplex PCR; TCRdb stores just in-frame clones and leaves some out. The table has some 1 million clones, approximately 68% seen once. Sequenced sample: memory CD4+ T cells sorted from blood. Subset: CD45RA-negative fraction. The TCR was taken from a man younger than 30 in good health.

CDR3: CASSWTGIQETQYF. CDR3 sequence (DNA): TGTGCCAGCAGCTGGACCGGGATCCAAGAGACCCAGTACTTC. V and J are TRBV5-4 and TRBJ2-5, with D possibly matching TRBD2 (5 bases). There are 14 residues in the CDR3. Germline V gene data show CDR1 as SGHNT and CDR2 as YYREEE (reference sequence). The V end was cut by 3 bases, the J end by 1 base, with 10 bases between.